This T cell receptor beta chain was observed in a study of T cells after yellow fever vaccination. Overall study results and limits: A large majority of primary-vaccination clones showed up again after the booster (approximately 96% CD4, about 90% CD8).

The CDR3 consists of 20 residues. Germline V CDR1 and CDR2: LGHNA, YNFKEQ. V dropped 0 bases and J dropped 0; count of bases not matched to a gene: 8. This clonotype was observed many times. The antigen is unknown. It was through 5'RACE template switching that TCR cDNA was made, with a universal primer site and UMIs added. TCRdb analysed the 5' RACE reads with MiXCR anew, one entry per CDR3 protein. The table lists around 530,000 distinct CDR3 sequences, 17% of them singletons, with 15% to 20% in the top ten. The chain couples TRBV4-2 to TRBJ2-6; 10 nucleotides match TRBD2. Sequencing used PBMCs, obtained 4 to 6 days after the first yellow fever vaccination. The source of this sequence is a man between 18 and 35 years old who received the YFV17D yellow fever vaccine. The chain's CDR3 is CASSQDWLAGASSGANVLTF. CDR3 DNA sequence: TGTGCCAGCAGCCAAGATTGGCTAGCGGGGGCCTCCTCTGGGGCCAACGTCCTGACTTTC.